The 31 T cell receptor beta chains presented below share a single source sample, sequenced in a study of lymphopenia after photon versus proton radiotherapy. TCRdb's copy holds only in-frame clones and misses some; the assay was immunoSEQ multiplex PCR. The sample yields 68,000 or so clones, roughly 93% seen once. This material consisted of peripheral blood, taken from a patient treated with photon-based radiotherapy. The receptors originated from a woman in her 70s with pancreatic cancer.

This chain connects TRBV4-3 to TRBJ2-1; possibly TRBD2 for D (6 bases). CDR1 is LGHNA, CDR2 YSLEER, per germline. The CDR3 length is 16 residues. The V and J ends lost 6 bases and 0 bases respectively, with 15 bases between them. The CDR3 DNA reads as TGCGCCAGCAGTCTGTTAGCGGCCAGCTCCTACAATGAGCAGTTCTTC. Protein: CASSLLAASSYNEQFF.

The count of this clone is one. V and J are TRBV7-2 and TRBJ1-1, with TRBD1 matching 7 bases. Losses at the gene ends were 5 bases for V and 3 bases for J; bases not matched to a gene: 9. Per germline, CDR1 SGHTA and CDR2 FQGNSA. The CDR3 is 15 amino acids. The CDR3 nucleotides are TGTGCCAGCAGCCCGGACAGGCCGGGGGACACTGAAGCTTTCTTT. Translating it yields CASSPDRPGDTEAFF.

This chain links TRBV7-8 with TRBJ2-3, with 13 bases that match TRBD2. The ends lost 6 bases at V and 1 base at J; junction bases unmatched: 13. CDR3 length: 19 amino acids. The germline CDR1 and CDR2 sequences are SGHVS and FQNEAQ. The DNA for the CDR3 is TGTGCCAGCAGAACTGAGGGACTAGCGGGACGCCTAGGCACAGATACGCAGTATTTT. It yields the protein CASRTEGLAGRLGTDTQYF.

V and J are TRBV7-8 and TRBJ2-7; the D is unclear. V lost 3 bases and J 6 bases, leaving 12 bases between the germline ends. This CDR3 region has 13 residues. Germline loops: CDR1 SGHVS, CDR2 FQNEAQ. The CDR3 nucleotides are TGTGCCAGCAGCTTTAAGATGGCAGCCGAGCAGTACTTC. This translates into CASSFKMAAEQYF.

This sequence joins TRBV7-2 and TRBJ2-5, with D hard to call. The CDR3 covers 13 residues. V lost 3 bases and J lost 2, with 7 bases in between. CDR1 is SGHTA, CDR2 FQGNSA, per germline. CDR3 bases: TGTGCCAGCAGCTTTGGCTGGCAAGAGACCCAGTACTTC. This translates into CASSFGWQETQYF.

The chain links TRBV6-1 to TRBJ2-2; D gene ambiguous. The V and J ends lost 7 bases and 6 bases respectively, with 12 bases between them. The CDR3 runs 13 residues. Germline CDR1 is MNHNS and CDR2 is SASEGT. The CDR3 sequence is CASMRLAPGELFF. The CDR3 DNA reads TGTGCCAGCATGCGGCTCGCCCCCGGGGAGCTGTTTTTT.

CDR3 sequence (DNA): TGTGCCAGCAGTTCACTCCCGGGACTAGTAGCTACTACCGGGGAGCTGTTTTTT. This encodes CASSSLPGLVATTGELFF. This chain joins TRBV28 and TRBJ2-2; the match to TRBD2 covers 8 bases. Trimming removed 4 bases from V and 5 bases from J; junction bases left unmatched: 15. CDR3 length: 18 amino acids. CDR1 MDHEN and CDR2 SYDVKM come from the germline V gene.

Details on this clone: Germline is not matched at one junction end, which may reflect a read error. This chain joins TRBV28 and TRBJ1-5; a possible D gene is TRBD1 (5 bases). This CDR3 has 17 residues. Germline values: CDR1 MDHEN, CDR2 SYDVKM. This CDR3 reads CASSLWAGTPDNQPQHF. For the CDR3, the DNA is TGTGCCAGCAGTCTATGGGCCGGGACTCCAGACAATCAGCCCCAGCATTTT.

This clone came up once. The chain employs TRBV6-5 and TRBJ2-5, with 7 bases that match TRBD2. This CDR3 has 13 residues. CDR1 and CDR2 (germline): MNHEY, SVGAGI. V shed 5 bases, J shed 4 bases, and the junction held 4 bases outside the gene matches. The CDR3 DNA is TGTGCCAGCAGTCGACTAGCTGGAGAGACCCAGTACTTC. Protein product: CASSRLAGETQYF.

The chain couples TRBV13 to TRBJ2-2; TRBD1 might be the D (6 bases). Per the germline V gene, CDR1 is PRHDT and CDR2 is FYEKMQ (reference sequence). The CDR3 covers 15 residues. V lost 5 bases and J lost 5, with 15 bases in between. The CDR3 coding sequence is TGTGCCAGCAGCCACGGGACATCCCAGACCGGGGAGCTGTTTTTT. As protein: CASSHGTSQTGELFF.

This clone was picked up a small number of times. The chain employs TRBV27 and TRBJ2-2, with TRBD1 matching over 9 bases. V gave up 6 bases and J gave up 5 bases; unmatched junction bases: 4. Germline CDR1 reads MNHEY; CDR2 reads SMNVEV (reference sequence). This CDR3 contains 14 residues. The CDR3 region has the DNA TGTGCCAGCAGGGGGACAGGGAGAACCGGGGAGCTGTTTTTT. Translated: CASRGTGRTGELFF.

The chain links TRBV19 to TRBJ2-5, with D possibly TRBD2 on 7 matching bases. The V end lost 5 bases, the J end lost 3 bases, and 16 bases lay between the germline ends. Germline V CDR1 and CDR2: LNHDA, SQIVND (reference sequence). There are 15 residues in the CDR3. CDR3 protein: CASSAQGGGKETQYF. The CDR3 nucleotides read TGTGCCAGTAGTGCACAGGGCGGGGGAAAAGAGACCCAGTACTTC.

This chain connects TRBV28 to TRBJ2-1, with D unclear. CDR1 is MDHEN and CDR2 is SYDVKM in the germline V gene. This CDR3 region has 16 residues. Trimming cost V 7 bases and J 0 bases, with 16 bases left between them. The CDR3 coding sequence is TGTGCCAGCACCCCCCGGCCGCCGAGCTCCTACAATGAGCAGTTCTTC. Its protein is CASTPRPPSSYNEQFF. The variable domain in full, completed from reference TRBV28 and TRBJ2-1, reads DVKVTQSSRYLVKRTGEKVFLECVQDMDHENMFWYRQDPGLGLRLIYFSYDVKMKEKGDIPEGYSVSREKKERFSLILESASTNQTSMYLCASTPRPPSSYNEQFFGPGTRLTVL.

The chain carries TRBV7-2 and TRBJ2-1; D remains unclear. This CDR3 spans 12 amino acids. Germline CDR1 SGHTA, CDR2 FQGNSA. Trimming stripped 0 bases from V and 13 bases from J, with 10 bases between. CDR3 region: CASSLASWEQFF. CDR3 nucleotide sequence: TGTGCCAGCAGCTTAGCGAGCTGGGAACAGTTCTTC.

This clone has only one observation. V gene TRBV7-9 combines with J gene TRBJ2-5; 8 bases fit TRBD1. CDR1 SEHNR and CDR2 FQNEAQ come from the germline V gene (reference sequence). V was clipped by 5 bases and J by 5 bases; unmatched bases: 7. The CDR3 runs 14 residues. CDR3 sequence reads: CASSVQGARETQYF. Here the CDR3 DNA reads TGTGCCAGCAGCGTCCAGGGGGCGCGGGAGACCCAGTACTTC.

The chain is built from TRBV2 and TRBJ1-2; TRBD1 aligns across 10 bases. V was pared by 0 bases and J by 4 bases, with 5 bases of the junction left unmatched. The CDR3 consists of 16 residues. The germline V gene encodes CDR1 SNHLY and CDR2 FYNNEI. The CDR3: CASSEALGTGVYGYTF. In DNA, the CDR3 is TGTGCCAGCAGTGAAGCGTTGGGGACAGGGGTCTATGGCTACACCTTC.

The chain uses TRBV5-1 and TRBJ2-5, with 10 bases fitting TRBD2. The V segment lost 4 bases and the J segment 5 bases; nucleotides outside the gene matches: 14. This CDR3 is 17 amino acids long. Germline V gene data show CDR1 as SGHRS and CDR2 as YFSETQ. The CDR3 loop is CASSPRVSSGSAETQYF. The CDR3 DNA is TGCGCCAGCAGCCCCCGGGTTTCTAGCGGGAGTGCGGAGACCCAGTACTTC.

The chain joins TRBV10-3 to TRBJ1-4; D is unresolved. Germline CDR1 ENHRY, CDR2 SYGVKD. The germline V and J ends were trimmed by 3 bases and 4 bases, with 3 bases remaining between them. The CDR3 covers 12 residues. DNA of the CDR3: TGTGCCATCAGTGACAGTAATGAAAAACTGTTTTTT. Translated: CAISDSNEKLFF.

This sequence joins TRBV19 and TRBJ2-4; D is perhaps TRBD1 or TRBD2 (5 bases each). The CDR3 has 15 amino acids. V was shortened by 5 bases and J by 5 bases, with 16 bases between the two germline ends. Germline assignment: CDR1 LNHDA and CDR2 SQIVND (reference sequence). Here the CDR3 DNA reads TGTGCCAGTAGTGCTGGGGGAGATCCCCAAAACATTCAGTACTTC. Protein product: CASSAGGDPQNIQYF.

The rearrangement links TRBV19 to TRBJ2-1, with TRBD1 as a possible D gene (6 bases). This CDR3 region has 15 residues. V was shortened by 3 bases and J by 3 bases, with 12 bases between the two germline ends. Per germline, CDR1 LNHDA and CDR2 SQIVND (reference sequence). The CDR3 is CASSMDSPSYNEQFF. Written as DNA, the CDR3 is TGTGCCAGTAGTATGGACAGCCCCAGCTACAATGAGCAGTTCTTC.

The gene calls are TRBV15 and TRBJ2-2; possibly TRBD2 for D (6 bases). The CDR3 runs 15 residues. Trimming stripped 0 bases from V and 5 bases from J, with 10 bases between. Germline loops: CDR1 LNHNV, CDR2 YYDKDF (reference sequence). For the CDR3, the DNA is TGTGCCACCAGCAGAGATCCCGGGAGAACCGGGGAGCTGTTTTTT. Translated, it gives CATSRDPGRTGELFF.

The V gene is TRBV12-5, the J gene TRBJ1-2; D gene uncertain. The ends were cut back, 2 bases at V and 0 bases at J, with 7 bases in the middle. CDR1 is LGHNT, CDR2 FRNRAP, per germline. The CDR3 is 14 amino acids. The CDR3 sequence: CASGLHRPNYGYTF. CDR3 nucleotides: TGTGCTAGTGGTTTGCACAGACCTAACTATGGCTACACCTTC.

V and J are TRBV11-3 and TRBJ2-3; D ambiguous. Germline V gene data show CDR1 as SGHNT and CDR2 as YENEEA. V was trimmed by 1 base and J by 14 bases, leaving 16 bases between them. The CDR3 is made up of 13 amino acids. In nucleotides, the CDR3 is TGTGCCAGCAGCTTAGGCAGAGACCGTTTGCCGTATTTT. Its translation: CASSLGRDRLPYF. Full variable domain (rest looked up from reference TRBV11-3 and TRBJ2-3): EAGVVQSPRYKIIEKKQPVAFWCNPISGHNTLYWYLQNLGQGPELLIRYENEEAVDDSQLPKDRFSAERLKGVDSTLKIQPAELGDSAVYLCASSLGRDRLPYFGPGTRLTVL.

The chain joins TRBV7-2 to TRBJ2-7; 7 bases are a match to TRBD2. Germline V gene lookup returns CDR1 SGHTA and CDR2 FQGNSA. After removal of 5 bases from V and 2 bases from J, the junction contained 15 bases not matched to a gene. The CDR3 is 17 residues long. CDR3 DNA: TGTGCCAGCAGCCCAACGTTCGGGGGGACGGCTCCCTACGAGCAGTACTTC. Its protein product is CASSPTFGGTAPYEQYF.

This clone was picked up one time. The chain is built from TRBV5-1 and TRBJ2-1, with D tentatively TRBD1 (6 bases). Trimming removed 0 bases from V and 9 bases from J, with 7 bases in between. Germline assignment: CDR1 SGHRS and CDR2 YFSETQ. The CDR3 runs 12 residues. The CDR3 DNA follows: TGCGCCAGCAGCTTGGTGGGGGCTGAGCAGTTCTTC. Its protein is CASSLVGAEQFF. Looking up the rest from reference TRBV5-1 and TRBJ2-1 gives the full variable domain: KAGVTQTPRYLIKTRGQQVTLSCSPISGHRSVSWYQQTPGQGLQFLFEYFSETQRNKGNFPGRFSGRQFSNSRSEMNVSTLELGDSALYLCASSLVGAEQFFGPGTRLTVL.

The chain employs TRBV7-2 and TRBJ2-1, with 8 bases fitting TRBD1. Trimming took 1 base from V and 5 from J; bases not matched to a gene: 4. The CDR3 sequence is 15 residues long. Germline assignment: CDR1 SGHTA and CDR2 FQGNSA. The CDR3 bases are TGTGCCAGCAGCTTAGTGGGACAGGTAGACAATGAGCAGTTCTTC. Amino acids: CASSLVGQVDNEQFF.

The genes are TRBV19 and TRBJ1-1, with a tentative D call TRBD1 (6 bases). Trimming pared 4 bases from V and 6 bases from J, leaving 18 bases between. CDR1 is LNHDA, CDR2 SQIVND, per germline (reference sequence). The CDR3 runs 15 residues. This CDR3 reads CASSTIFVTGAEAFF. The CDR3 region has the DNA TGTGCCAGTAGTACCATTTTCGTGACAGGCGCTGAAGCTTTCTTT.

The chain uses TRBV7-2 and TRBJ2-5, with 9 bases that match TRBD1. The CDR3 length is 15 residues. The germline V gene encodes CDR1 SGHTA and CDR2 FQGNSA. The V segment lost 5 bases and the J segment 4 bases; nucleotides outside the gene matches: 8. The CDR3 is CASSGGQGEGETQYF. CDR3 in DNA: TGTGCCAGCAGCGGGGGACAGGGCGAAGGAGAGACCCAGTACTTC.

This rearrangement joins TRBV29-1 to TRBJ1-4; unclear D gene. Trimming pared 1 base from V and 4 bases from J, leaving 10 bases between. There are 14 residues in the CDR3. The germline V gene encodes CDR1 SQVTM and CDR2 ANQGSEA. The CDR3 DNA follows: TGCAGCGTTGAAGGGACGGATAATAATGAAAAACTGTTTTTT. Translation: CSVEGTDNNEKLFF.

The V gene is TRBV7-6, the J gene TRBJ2-7, with TRBD1 identical over 8 bases. In germline, CDR1 is SGHVS, CDR2 FNYEAQ. The J segment lost 7 bases and the V segment lost 3 bases, leaving 8 bases of the junction unmatched. This CDR3 region has 14 residues. The CDR3 DNA reads as TGTGCCAGCAGCTTCGAGACAGGGGCCGGGGAGCAGTACTTC. It specifies CASSFETGAGEQYF.

The V gene is TRBV6-1, the J gene TRBJ2-3; D is unclear. Deletions cut 8 bases from V and 4 bases from J, with 13 bases between. The germline CDR1 and CDR2 sequences are MNHNS and SASEGT. The CDR3 contains 13 residues. DNA for the CDR3: TGTGCCAGCGTCGGTGTGATAGCAGATACGCAGTATTTT. This gives the protein CASVGVIADTQYF.